Listed below are T cell receptor beta chains from one sample, sequenced in a study of T cells in Graves' hyperthyroidism and ophthalmopathy. TCRdb recomputed calls from the multiplex PCR reads with MiXCR, one row per CDR3 protein. The profile shows more than 55,000 distinct CDR3 sequences, roughly 58% of them singletons. Specimen: blood. The origin of the receptors is a woman aged 55 to 70 with Graves' ophthalmopathy. The CDR3 runs from the conserved cysteine through the conserved F or W. A D gene is named only where the DNA matches it firmly. For some rows the clone size is stated as once, few or many, or as a class when expanded; others skip it.

D	V	size	J	DNA	CDR3
-	TRBV7-9	-	TRBJ2-3	TGTGCCAGCAGCCTGACTGGGCGCACAGATACGCAGTATTTT	CASSLTGRTDTQYF
-	TRBV5-5	many	TRBJ1-2	TGTGCCAGCAGCCAGCGGACACATGAGCATGGCTACACCTTC	CASSQRTHEHGYTF
-	TRBV2	many	TRBJ2-7	TGTGCCAGCAGCCCAAGATACACCTCCTACGAGCAGTACTTC	CASSPRYTSYEQYF
-	TRBV10-3	-	TRBJ1-1	TGTGCCATCAATGTAGCCGGGAACACTGAAGCTTTCTTT	CAINVAGNTEAFF
TRBD2	TRBV6-2/TRBV6-3	many	TRBJ2-3	TGTGCCAGCAGTTGCTACGGGACTAGCGGGGAGGATACGCAGTATTTT	CASSCYGTSGEDTQYF
-	TRBV6-1	-	TRBJ1-2	TGTGCCAGCAGTGGGTCTAGTGGGTATGGCTACACCTTC	CASSGSSGYGYTF
-	TRBV18	few	TRBJ1-2	TGTGCCAGCTCACCATTTCAATCTATCGATGGCTACACCTTC	CASSPFQSIDGYTF
TRBD1	TRBV20-1	once	TRBJ1-6	TGCAGTGCTAGTCAAACAGGGGGCTCACCCCTCCACTTT	CSASQTGGSPLHF
-	TRBV7-8	-	TRBJ2-7	TGTGCCAGCAGCTATGGAGGTGGTTCCTCCTACGAGCGGTACTTC	CASSYGGGSSYERYF
TRBD2	TRBV6-2/TRBV6-3	-	TRBJ2-5	TGTGCCAGCAGTTGGACTAGCGGGGGCCAAGAGACCCAGTACTTC	CASSWTSGGQETQYF
-	TRBV3-1	many	TRBJ2-7	TGTGCCAGCAGCCAAGCATCCGAGCAGTACTTC	CASSQASEQYF
TRBD1	TRBV20-1	-	TRBJ2-5	TGCAGTGCTAGAGTGGCAGGGGGCTCGGAGACCCAGTACTTC	CSARVAGGSETQYF
-	TRBV7-9	-	TRBJ2-1	TGTGCCTCTAATGGAGACCAGTTCTTC	CASNGDQFF
-	TRBV24-1	-	TRBJ2-3	TGTGCCACCAGTGCGGGGGGCGGAGATACGCAGTATTTT	CATSAGGGDTQYF
TRBD2	TRBV20-1	few	TRBJ2-7	TGCAGTGCTCCAGCGGGAGTGGGGCAGTACTTC	CSAPAGVGQYF
TRBD1	TRBV13	-	TRBJ1-1	TGTGCCACCAGCGCTGGGGACAGTAGCTCCTTCTGGATCAACACTGAAGCTTTCTTT	CATSAGDSSSFWINTEAFF
-	TRBV11-1	-	TRBJ2-7	TGTGCCAGCAGCTTAGGGGAGTACGAGCAGTACTTC	CASSLGEYEQYF
-	TRBV6-1	-	TRBJ2-1	TGTGCCAGCAGTGAACTAGGCGGCTACAGTGAACAGTTCTTC	CASSELGGYSEQFF
-	TRBV18	-	TRBJ1-4	TGTGCCAGCTCCTACGGACAGACTGCAACTAATGAAAAACTGTTTTTT	CASSYGQTATNEKLFF
-	TRBV10-2	-	TRBJ1-3	TGCGCCAGCATGGGCTCTGGAAACACCATATATTTT	CASMGSGNTIYF
-	TRBV19	many	TRBJ1-2	TGTGCCAGTAGTTCTACAGGGTTTTCTAACTATGGCTACACCTTC	CASSSTGFSNYGYTF
-	TRBV20-1	once	TRBJ2-3	TGCAGGGCGGAAAGGGCGTACACAGATACGCAGTATTTT	CRAERAYTDTQYF
TRBD2	TRBV9	many	TRBJ2-4	TGTGCCAGCAGCGTAGGTCTTCCGGGACTAGCGGCCAAAAACATTCAGTACTTC	CASSVGLPGLAAKNIQYF
-	TRBV2	once	TRBJ2-3	TGTGCCAGCAGTACCTCCGCTCGGCCAGATACGCTGTATTTT	CASSTSARPDTLYF
-	TRBV11-2	many	TRBJ1-5	TGTGCCAGCAGCTTAGAATTGGGTCAGCCCCAGCATTTT	CASSLELGQPQHF
TRBD2	TRBV20-1	-	TRBJ2-3	TGCAGTGCTAGGGGCGGGAGTTGGGATACGCAGTATTTT	CSARGGSWDTQYF
TRBD2	TRBV4-1	many	TRBJ2-7	TGCGCCAGCAGCAAGGCCCTAGCGGGAGTTTTAGACGAGCAGTACTTC	CASSKALAGVLDEQYF
TRBD1	TRBV6-1	many	TRBJ1-2	TGTGCCAGCAGTGACCGGGACAGGGAGGGTGGCTACACCTTC	CASSDRDREGGYTF
TRBD1	TRBV20-1	-	TRBJ2-7	TGCAGTGCTAGAGATAATGCGGCAGGGGGATTTGGCGAGCAGTACTTC	CSARDNAAGGFGEQYF
-	TRBV6-5	-	TRBJ1-1	TGTGCCACCAAGGAACAGGGCTCTGGAAACACTGAAGCTTTCTTT	CATKEQGSGNTEAFF
TRBD2	TRBV5-1	once	TRBJ2-3	TGCGCCAGCAGTTTTGGACTAGCGGGAGGAGGTCCCACAGATACGCAGTATTTT	CASSFGLAGGGPTDTQYF
TRBD2	TRBV3-1	many	TRBJ2-7	TGTGCCACTCAGATGAGAGCGGGAGGATCCTACGAGCAGTACTTC	CATQMRAGGSYEQYF
TRBD2	TRBV20-1	-	TRBJ2-5	TGCAGTGCAAACGTGGGGGGACTAGCGGGAGAGACCCAGTACTTC	CSANVGGLAGETQYF
-	TRBV19	-	TRBJ2-2	TGTGCCAGTAGTAACATAGGCGACACCGGGGAGCTGTTTTTT	CASSNIGDTGELFF
-	TRBV20-1	-	TRBJ2-2	TGCAGTGCTAGAAATCATATCCGGGACACGAACACCGGGGAGCTGTTTTTT	CSARNHIRDTNTGELFF
TRBD2	TRBV19	many	TRBJ2-3	TGTGCCAGTAGTTCGGGCGGGGGGGTGGATACGCAGTATTTT	CASSSGGGVDTQYF
-	TRBV14	-	TRBJ1-6	TGTGCCAGCAGCGGCTTCTCCTATAATTCACCCCTCCACTTT	CASSGFSYNSPLHF